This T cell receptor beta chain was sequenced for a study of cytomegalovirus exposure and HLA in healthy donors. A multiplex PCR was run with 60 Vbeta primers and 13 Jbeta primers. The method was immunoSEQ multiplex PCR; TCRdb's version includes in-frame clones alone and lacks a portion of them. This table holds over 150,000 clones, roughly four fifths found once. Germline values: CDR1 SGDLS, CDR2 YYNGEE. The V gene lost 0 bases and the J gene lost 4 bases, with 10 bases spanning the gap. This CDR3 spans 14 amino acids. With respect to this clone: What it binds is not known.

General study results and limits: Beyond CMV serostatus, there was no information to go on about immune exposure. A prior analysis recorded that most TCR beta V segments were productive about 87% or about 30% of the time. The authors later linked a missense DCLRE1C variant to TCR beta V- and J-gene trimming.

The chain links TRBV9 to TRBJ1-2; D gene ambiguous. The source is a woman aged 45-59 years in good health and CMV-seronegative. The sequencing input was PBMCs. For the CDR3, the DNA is TGTGCCAGCAGCGTAGGAGAAATGTCCTATGGCTACACCTTC. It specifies CASSVGEMSYGYTF.